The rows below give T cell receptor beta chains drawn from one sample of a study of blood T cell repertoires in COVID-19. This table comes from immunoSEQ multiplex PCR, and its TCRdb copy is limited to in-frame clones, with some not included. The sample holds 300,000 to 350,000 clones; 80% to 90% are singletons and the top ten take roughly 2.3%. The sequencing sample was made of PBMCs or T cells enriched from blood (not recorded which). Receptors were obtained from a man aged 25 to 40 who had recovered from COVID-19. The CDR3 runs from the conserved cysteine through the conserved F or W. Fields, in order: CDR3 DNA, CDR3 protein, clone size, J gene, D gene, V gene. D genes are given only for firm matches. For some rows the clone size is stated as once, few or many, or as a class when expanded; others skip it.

CDR3 DNA: TGTGCCAGCAGTTCCAGTCGTCGGGTGCCCACCGGGGAGCTGTTTTTT; CDR3 protein: CASSSSRRVPTGELFF; clone size: NA; J gene: TRBJ2-2; D gene: NA; V gene: TRBV7-9
CDR3 DNA: TGTGCCAGCAGTTCAGGGAACTATGGCTACACCTTC; CDR3 protein: CASSSGNYGYTF; clone size: NA; J gene: TRBJ1-2; D gene: NA; V gene: TRBV2
CDR3 DNA: TGTGCCACAGCCCTTGGGGGCGGCGATGAGCAGTTCTTC; CDR3 protein: CATALGGGDEQFF; clone size: NA; J gene: TRBJ2-1; D gene: NA; V gene: TRBV10-3
CDR3 DNA: TGTGCCAGCAGCACGACAGGGGGCTTCACTGAAGCTTTCTTT; CDR3 protein: CASSTTGGFTEAFF; clone size: NA; J gene: TRBJ1-1; D gene: TRBD1; V gene: TRBV3-1/TRBV3-2
CDR3 DNA: TGTGCCAGCAGCCCCTGGACAGGAACTAATGAAAAACTGTTTTTT; CDR3 protein: CASSPWTGTNEKLFF; clone size: NA; J gene: TRBJ1-4; D gene: TRBD1; V gene: TRBV7-9
CDR3 DNA: TGTGCCAGCAGCCAAATCCTTATAGGGGCGAATTCACCCCTCCACTTT; CDR3 protein: CASSQILIGANSPLHF; clone size: NA; J gene: TRBJ1-6; D gene: NA; V gene: TRBV3-1/TRBV3-2
CDR3 DNA: TGTGCCAGCAGCCCAATCGGGACTAGCGGGGGGTACAATGAGCAGTTCTTC; CDR3 protein: CASSPIGTSGGYNEQFF; clone size: NA; J gene: TRBJ2-1; D gene: TRBD2; V gene: TRBV7-9
CDR3 DNA: TGTGCCAGCAGCTTATCCGGGACAAAGAACACTGAAGCTTTCTTT; CDR3 protein: CASSLSGTKNTEAFF; clone size: NA; J gene: TRBJ1-1; D gene: NA; V gene: TRBV11-2
CDR3 DNA: TGCGCCAGCAGCCAAGGACTAGCGGGCTACGAGCAGTACTTC; CDR3 protein: CASSQGLAGYEQYF; clone size: NA; J gene: TRBJ2-7; D gene: TRBD2; V gene: TRBV4-3
CDR3 DNA: TGTGCCAGCAGCTTCAACCGCCTGACAGTCGAGCAGTTCTTC; CDR3 protein: CASSFNRLTVEQFF; clone size: NA; J gene: TRBJ2-1; D gene: NA; V gene: TRBV11-3
CDR3 DNA: TGCAGCGTTACCGGACAGATGAACACTGAAGCTTTCTTT; CDR3 protein: CSVTGQMNTEAFF; clone size: NA; J gene: TRBJ1-1; D gene: NA; V gene: TRBV29-1
CDR3 DNA: TGTGCCAGCAGTGAAGCGGGAATTTGGGGGGGACGTTATAGCAATCAGCCCCAGCATTTT; CDR3 protein: CASSEAGIWGGRYSNQPQHF; clone size: few; J gene: TRBJ1-5; D gene: NA; V gene: TRBV2
CDR3 DNA: TGTGCCAGCAGCTTGGTCCAGGGGAGTACTGAAGCTTTCTTT; CDR3 protein: CASSLVQGSTEAFF; clone size: NA; J gene: TRBJ1-1; D gene: NA; V gene: TRBV7-9
CDR3 DNA: TGTGCCAGCACCAGCCCAGGAGGAGAGACCCAGTACTTC; CDR3 protein: CASTSPGGETQYF; clone size: NA; J gene: TRBJ2-5; D gene: NA; V gene: TRBV6-5
CDR3 DNA: TGTGCCAGCAGCTTAGTAAGACAGAACACTGAAGCTTTCTTT; CDR3 protein: CASSLVRQNTEAFF; clone size: NA; J gene: TRBJ1-1; D gene: NA; V gene: TRBV7-9
CDR3 DNA: TGTGCCTGGAGTGCGGGACAGGGGAGGTACACCTTC; CDR3 protein: CAWSAGQGRYTF; clone size: once; J gene: TRBJ1-2; D gene: TRBD1; V gene: TRBV30
CDR3 DNA: TGTGCCATCAGTACTATCCGGGACAGGGGGACGGATAATGGCTACACCTTC; CDR3 protein: CAISTIRDRGTDNGYTF; clone size: NA; J gene: TRBJ1-2; D gene: TRBD1; V gene: TRBV10-3
CDR3 DNA: TGTGCCAGCTCACCGACTAGCGGGAAGCGCACAGATACGCAGTATTTT; CDR3 protein: CASSPTSGKRTDTQYF; clone size: NA; J gene: TRBJ2-3; D gene: TRBD2; V gene: TRBV18
CDR3 DNA: TGTGCCAGCAGTTTTTTTTCCCGAGCCACCCGAGGTTCCTATAATTCACCCCTCCACTTT; CDR3 protein: CASSFFSRATRGSYNSPLHF; clone size: once; J gene: TRBJ1-6; D gene: NA; V gene: TRBV27
CDR3 DNA: TGTGCCACCAGTGATTTTTTTGGCGGGGGCGCGATTGTGGGGACAGATACGCAGTATTTT; CDR3 protein: CATSDFFGGGAIVGTDTQYF; clone size: NA; J gene: TRBJ2-3; D gene: NA; V gene: TRBV24-1
CDR3 DNA: TGTGCCAGCAGACCCGGACAGGGGGCGAATCAGCCCCAGCATTTT; CDR3 protein: CASRPGQGANQPQHF; clone size: NA; J gene: TRBJ1-5; D gene: TRBD1; V gene: TRBV7-8
CDR3 DNA: TGTGCCAGCAGTTACCGGACACTAAACTACGAGCAGTACTTC; CDR3 protein: CASSYRTLNYEQYF; clone size: NA; J gene: TRBJ2-7; D gene: NA; V gene: TRBV6-5
CDR3 DNA: TGTGCCAGCAGCTTAGATGCAGGGGCGGCGAAGGGAGGCTACACCTTC; CDR3 protein: CASSLDAGAAKGGYTF; clone size: NA; J gene: TRBJ1-2; D gene: NA; V gene: TRBV7-8
CDR3 DNA: TGCAGCGTCCCCGGGACAACGAACACTGAAGCTTTCTTT; CDR3 protein: CSVPGTTNTEAFF; clone size: NA; J gene: TRBJ1-1; D gene: NA; V gene: TRBV29-1
CDR3 DNA: TGTGCCAGCAGTGAAGCCTGGAGAAATCAGCCCCAGCATTTT; CDR3 protein: CASSEAWRNQPQHF; clone size: NA; J gene: TRBJ1-5; D gene: NA; V gene: TRBV2
CDR3 DNA: TGTGCCAGCAGCCCTTTTCCCAGGGGTAGGTCCTACAATGAGCAGTTCTTC; CDR3 protein: CASSPFPRGRSYNEQFF; clone size: NA; J gene: TRBJ2-1; D gene: NA; V gene: TRBV7-9
CDR3 DNA: TGTGCCTGGAGTCTGGGCTCCACCTACGAGCAGTACTTC; CDR3 protein: CAWSLGSTYEQYF; clone size: once; J gene: TRBJ2-7; D gene: NA; V gene: TRBV30
CDR3 DNA: TGTGCCAGCAGCCCTACAGACCTTACCGGGGGGGAAGCTTTCTTT; CDR3 protein: CASSPTDLTGGEAFF; clone size: NA; J gene: TRBJ1-1; D gene: NA; V gene: TRBV9
CDR3 DNA: TGTGCCAGTAGTGCTCAGGGGCGCCTCGCCTTTGGCTACACCTTC; CDR3 protein: CASSAQGRLAFGYTF; clone size: few; J gene: TRBJ1-2; D gene: NA; V gene: TRBV19
CDR3 DNA: TGTGCCAGCAGCTCCCAGGGGGCGAAAGATACGCAGTATTTT; CDR3 protein: CASSSQGAKDTQYF; clone size: NA; J gene: TRBJ2-3; D gene: TRBD1; V gene: TRBV5-6
CDR3 DNA: TGCAGCGGAAGAACACAGGGTGAGAAGGACTATGGCTACACCTTC; CDR3 protein: CSGRTQGEKDYGYTF; clone size: once; J gene: TRBJ1-2; D gene: NA; V gene: TRBV29-1
CDR3 DNA: TGTGCCAGCAGTGAAGCAGGGGTTGAGGCAGATACGCAGTATTTT; CDR3 protein: CASSEAGVEADTQYF; clone size: NA; J gene: TRBJ2-3; D gene: NA; V gene: TRBV6-4
CDR3 DNA: TGTGCCAGCAGCTTAGCAGCAGGGACCTACGAGCAGTACTTC; CDR3 protein: CASSLAAGTYEQYF; clone size: few; J gene: TRBJ2-7; D gene: NA; V gene: TRBV11-2
CDR3 DNA: TGTGCCAGTAGTGAGACACACTCTGGAAACACCATATATTTT; CDR3 protein: CASSETHSGNTIYF; clone size: once; J gene: TRBJ1-3; D gene: NA; V gene: TRBV19
CDR3 DNA: TGTGCCACCAGCAGAGATCGGGTCAGGGGTACCTACGAGCAGTACTTC; CDR3 protein: CATSRDRVRGTYEQYF; clone size: NA; J gene: TRBJ2-7; D gene: NA; V gene: TRBV15
CDR3 DNA: TGTGCCACAGCGGGCGGGACGTCGGGCGATGGCTACACCTTC; CDR3 protein: CATAGGTSGDGYTF; clone size: NA; J gene: TRBJ1-2; D gene: NA; V gene: TRBV10-3
CDR3 DNA: TGCGCCAGCAGCGCCGGGACAGGCAACACTGAAGCTTTCTTT; CDR3 protein: CASSAGTGNTEAFF; clone size: NA; J gene: TRBJ1-1; D gene: TRBD1; V gene: TRBV5-1
CDR3 DNA: TGTGCCAGCAGCCTCGGGACTAGCGGGAACAATGAGCAGTTCTTC; CDR3 protein: CASSLGTSGNNEQFF; clone size: NA; J gene: TRBJ2-1; D gene: TRBD2; V gene: TRBV4-2
CDR3 DNA: TGTGCCAGCAGGGACACGGCAACTAATGAAAAACTGTTTTTT; CDR3 protein: CASRDTATNEKLFF; clone size: NA; J gene: TRBJ1-4; D gene: NA; V gene: TRBV25-1
CDR3 DNA: TGTGCCAGCACAGCGGGGAACCACCTCGCCGAGCAGTACTTC; CDR3 protein: CASTAGNHLAEQYF; clone size: few; J gene: TRBJ2-7; D gene: TRBD2; V gene: TRBV28
CDR3 DNA: TGTGCCAGCCAACGGGGGGGGCTCTCCTACGAGCAGTACTTC; CDR3 protein: CASQRGGLSYEQYF; clone size: NA; J gene: TRBJ2-7; D gene: TRBD2; V gene: TRBV5-4
CDR3 DNA: TGTGCCAGCAGCTTAGTTCTTGGGACAGGGGTCTCTGGCTACACCTTC; CDR3 protein: CASSLVLGTGVSGYTF; clone size: once; J gene: TRBJ1-2; D gene: TRBD1; V gene: TRBV13
CDR3 DNA: TGTGCCAGCAGCCATGACAGGGGGCAGAATGGCTACACCTTC; CDR3 protein: CASSHDRGQNGYTF; clone size: NA; J gene: TRBJ1-2; D gene: TRBD1; V gene: TRBV14
CDR3 DNA: TGCAGTGCTAGGGGCCGGCTTCAGTACTTC; CDR3 protein: CSARGRLQYF; clone size: NA; J gene: TRBJ2-4; D gene: NA; V gene: TRBV20-1
CDR3 DNA: TGTGCCAGTAGTATATGGACAGGGGGTGCAGATACGCAGTATTTT; CDR3 protein: CASSIWTGGADTQYF; clone size: NA; J gene: TRBJ2-3; D gene: TRBD1; V gene: TRBV19
CDR3 DNA: TGTGCCAGCAGTTGGGCGGGGGTTCGCTCCTACAATGAGCAGTTCTTC; CDR3 protein: CASSWAGVRSYNEQFF; clone size: NA; J gene: TRBJ2-1; D gene: TRBD2; V gene: TRBV6-5
CDR3 DNA: TGTGCCAGCTCACCACCCGACAGCTCGAACACCGGGGAGCTGTTTTTT; CDR3 protein: CASSPPDSSNTGELFF; clone size: NA; J gene: TRBJ2-2; D gene: NA; V gene: TRBV18
CDR3 DNA: TGTGCCAGCAGTGACGCCGGACAGGGGATTTACGAGCAGTACTTC; CDR3 protein: CASSDAGQGIYEQYF; clone size: NA; J gene: TRBJ2-7; D gene: TRBD1; V gene: TRBV6-4
CDR3 DNA: TGTGCCAGCAGCCCCCTGGCGGGGGGGAAAGGAAACACTGAAGCTTTCTTT; CDR3 protein: CASSPLAGGKGNTEAFF; clone size: NA; J gene: TRBJ1-1; D gene: NA; V gene: TRBV7-9
CDR3 DNA: TGTGCCAGCAGTTTAGGGACAGGCTATGGCTACACCTTC; CDR3 protein: CASSLGTGYGYTF; clone size: NA; J gene: TRBJ1-2; D gene: TRBD1; V gene: TRBV12-3/TRBV12-4
CDR3 DNA: TGTGCCACCAGCAGAGAGGGGACAGCCTACACAGATACGCAGTATTTT; CDR3 protein: CATSREGTAYTDTQYF; clone size: NA; J gene: TRBJ2-3; D gene: TRBD1; V gene: TRBV15
CDR3 DNA: TGTGCCAGCAGACCTTTCGGGACTAGCGGATACAATGAGCAGTTCTTC; CDR3 protein: CASRPFGTSGYNEQFF; clone size: few; J gene: TRBJ2-1; D gene: TRBD2; V gene: TRBV5-6
CDR3 DNA: TGTGCCCATGGCGCTAGCGGGGGGGCCAATGAGCAGTTCTTC; CDR3 protein: CAHGASGGANEQFF; clone size: NA; J gene: TRBJ2-1; D gene: TRBD2; V gene: TRBV7-2
CDR3 DNA: TGTGCCAGCTCACAATCCTTAGATCAGCCCCAGCATTTT; CDR3 protein: CASSQSLDQPQHF; clone size: NA; J gene: TRBJ1-5; D gene: NA; V gene: TRBV18
CDR3 DNA: TGTGCCAGCAGTTATACACGGGCAACTAATGAAAAACTGTTTTTT; CDR3 protein: CASSYTRATNEKLFF; clone size: NA; J gene: TRBJ1-4; D gene: NA; V gene: TRBV6-5
CDR3 DNA: TGTGCCAGCAGCTTAGGGGGCGGGGGCCTACAAGAGACCCAGTACTTC; CDR3 protein: CASSLGGGGLQETQYF; clone size: NA; J gene: TRBJ2-5; D gene: NA; V gene: TRBV7-9
CDR3 DNA: TGTGCCAGTAGTACCAGGGGGGTTGGCGGCAATCAGCCCCAGCATTTT; CDR3 protein: CASSTRGVGGNQPQHF; clone size: NA; J gene: TRBJ1-5; D gene: TRBD1; V gene: TRBV19
CDR3 DNA: TGCGCCAGCAGCGCGGCGGGACAGGGCACTTTCGATGAGCAGTTCTTC; CDR3 protein: CASSAAGQGTFDEQFF; clone size: NA; J gene: TRBJ2-1; D gene: TRBD1; V gene: TRBV5-1
CDR3 DNA: TGTGCCAGTAGTTTTCAACTACCCTCGACAGGGGGCCATGGCTACACCTTC; CDR3 protein: CASSFQLPSTGGHGYTF; clone size: NA; J gene: TRBJ1-2; D gene: TRBD1; V gene: TRBV19